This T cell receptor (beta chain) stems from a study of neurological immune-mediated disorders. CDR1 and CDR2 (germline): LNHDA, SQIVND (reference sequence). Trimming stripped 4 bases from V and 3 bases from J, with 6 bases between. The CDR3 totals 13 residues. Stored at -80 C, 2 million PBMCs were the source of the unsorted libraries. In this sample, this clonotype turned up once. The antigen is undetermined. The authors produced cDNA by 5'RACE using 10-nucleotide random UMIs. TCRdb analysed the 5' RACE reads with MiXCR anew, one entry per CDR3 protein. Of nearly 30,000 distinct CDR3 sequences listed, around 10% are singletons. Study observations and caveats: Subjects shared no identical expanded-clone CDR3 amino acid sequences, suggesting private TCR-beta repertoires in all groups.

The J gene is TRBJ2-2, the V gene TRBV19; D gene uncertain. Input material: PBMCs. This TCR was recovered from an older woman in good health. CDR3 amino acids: CASSNTDTGELFF. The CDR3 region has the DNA TGTGCCAGTAGTAACACCGACACCGGGGAGCTGTTTTTT.